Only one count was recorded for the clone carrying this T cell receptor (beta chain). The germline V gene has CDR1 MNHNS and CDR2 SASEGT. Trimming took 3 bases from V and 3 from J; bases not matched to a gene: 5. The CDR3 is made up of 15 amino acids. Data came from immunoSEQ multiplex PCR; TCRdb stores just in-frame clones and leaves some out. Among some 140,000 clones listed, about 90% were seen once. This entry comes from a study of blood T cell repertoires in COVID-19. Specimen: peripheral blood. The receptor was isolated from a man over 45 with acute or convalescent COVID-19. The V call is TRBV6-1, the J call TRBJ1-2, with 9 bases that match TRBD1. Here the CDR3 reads CASSEGWTGDYGYTF. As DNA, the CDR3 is TGTGCCAGCAGTGAGGGATGGACAGGGGACTATGGCTACACCTTC.